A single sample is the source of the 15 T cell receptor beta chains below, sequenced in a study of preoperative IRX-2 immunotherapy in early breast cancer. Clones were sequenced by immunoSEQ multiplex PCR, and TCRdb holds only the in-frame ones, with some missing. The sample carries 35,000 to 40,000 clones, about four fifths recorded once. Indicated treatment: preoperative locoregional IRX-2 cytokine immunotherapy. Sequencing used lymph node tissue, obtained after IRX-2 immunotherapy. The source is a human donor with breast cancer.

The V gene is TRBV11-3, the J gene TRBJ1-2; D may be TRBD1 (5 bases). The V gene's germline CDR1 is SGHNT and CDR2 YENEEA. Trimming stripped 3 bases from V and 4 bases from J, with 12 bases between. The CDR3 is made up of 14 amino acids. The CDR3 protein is CASSLAGTAYGYTF. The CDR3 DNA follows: TGTGCCAGCAGCTTGGCCGGGACCGCCTATGGCTACACCTTC.

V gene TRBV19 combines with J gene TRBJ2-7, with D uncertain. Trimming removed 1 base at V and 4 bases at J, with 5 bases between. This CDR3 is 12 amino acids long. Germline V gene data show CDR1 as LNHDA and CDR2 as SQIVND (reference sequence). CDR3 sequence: CASSIVSYEQYF. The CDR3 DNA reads TGTGCCAGTAGTATAGTATCTTACGAGCAGTACTTC.

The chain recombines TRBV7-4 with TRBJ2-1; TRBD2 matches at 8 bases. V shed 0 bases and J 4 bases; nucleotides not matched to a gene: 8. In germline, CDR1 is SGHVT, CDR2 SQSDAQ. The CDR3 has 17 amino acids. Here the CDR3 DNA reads TGTGCCAGCAGCTTAGCGCTGGCTAGCGGGCGATACAATGAGCAGTTCTTC. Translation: CASSLALASGRYNEQFF.

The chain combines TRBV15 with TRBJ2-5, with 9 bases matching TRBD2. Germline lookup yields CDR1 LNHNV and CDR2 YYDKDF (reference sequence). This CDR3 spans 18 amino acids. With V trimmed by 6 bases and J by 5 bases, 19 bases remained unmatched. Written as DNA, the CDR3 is TGTGCCACCAGTAAGAGAATGAGTATAGCGGGGGTCGGGGAGACCCAGTACTTC. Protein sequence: CATSKRMSIAGVGETQYF.

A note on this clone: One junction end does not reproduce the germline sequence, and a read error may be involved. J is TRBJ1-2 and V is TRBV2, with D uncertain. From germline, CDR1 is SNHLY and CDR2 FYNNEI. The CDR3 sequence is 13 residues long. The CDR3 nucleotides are TGTGTCAGCAGTGAAGTCGTTAACTATGGCTACACCTTC. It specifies CVSSEVVNYGYTF.

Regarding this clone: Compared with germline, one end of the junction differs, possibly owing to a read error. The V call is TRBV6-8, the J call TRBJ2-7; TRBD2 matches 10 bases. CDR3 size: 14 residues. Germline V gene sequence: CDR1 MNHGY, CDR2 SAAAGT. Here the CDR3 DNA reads TGTGCCAGCAGTGATCGGACTAGCGGAAGCGAGCAGTACTTT. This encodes CASSDRTSGSEQYF.

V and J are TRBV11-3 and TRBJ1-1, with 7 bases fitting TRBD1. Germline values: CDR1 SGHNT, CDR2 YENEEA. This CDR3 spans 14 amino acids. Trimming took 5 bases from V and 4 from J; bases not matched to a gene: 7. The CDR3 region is CASSQAGGGTEAFF. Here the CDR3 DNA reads TGTGCCAGCAGCCAAGCAGGGGGAGGCACTGAAGCTTTCTTT. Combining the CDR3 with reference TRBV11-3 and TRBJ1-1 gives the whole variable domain EAGVVQSPRYKIIEKKQPVAFWCNPISGHNTLYWYLQNLGQGPELLIRYENEEAVDDSQLPKDRFSAERLKGVDSTLKIQPAELGDSAVYLCASSQAGGGTEAFFGQGTRLTVV.

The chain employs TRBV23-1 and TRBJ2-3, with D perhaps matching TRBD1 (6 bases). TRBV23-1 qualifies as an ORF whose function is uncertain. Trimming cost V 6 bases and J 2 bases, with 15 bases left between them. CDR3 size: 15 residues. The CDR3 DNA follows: TGCGCCAGCAGCCCCGGTGACAGGACCACAGATACGCAGTATTTT. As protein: CASSPGDRTTDTQYF.

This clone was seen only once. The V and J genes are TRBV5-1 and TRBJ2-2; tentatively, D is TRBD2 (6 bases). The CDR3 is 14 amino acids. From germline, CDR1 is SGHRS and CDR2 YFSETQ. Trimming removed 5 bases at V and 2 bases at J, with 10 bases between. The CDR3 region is CASRASANTGELFF. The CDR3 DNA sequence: TGCGCCAGCAGGGCTAGCGCCAACACCGGGGAGCTGTTTTTT.

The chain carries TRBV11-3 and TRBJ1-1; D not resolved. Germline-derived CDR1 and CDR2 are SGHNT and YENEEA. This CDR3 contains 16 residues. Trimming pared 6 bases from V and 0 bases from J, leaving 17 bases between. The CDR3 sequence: CASSWMILMMNTEAFF. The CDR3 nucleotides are TGTGCCAGCAGTTGGATGATCCTAATGATGAACACTGAAGCTTTCTTT.

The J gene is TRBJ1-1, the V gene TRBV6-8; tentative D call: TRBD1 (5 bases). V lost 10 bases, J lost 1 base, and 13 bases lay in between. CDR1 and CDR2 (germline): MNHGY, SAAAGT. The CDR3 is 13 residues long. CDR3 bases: TGTGCCATAAACCCTCAGGGGAACACTGAAGCTTTCTTT. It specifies CAINPQGNTEAFF.

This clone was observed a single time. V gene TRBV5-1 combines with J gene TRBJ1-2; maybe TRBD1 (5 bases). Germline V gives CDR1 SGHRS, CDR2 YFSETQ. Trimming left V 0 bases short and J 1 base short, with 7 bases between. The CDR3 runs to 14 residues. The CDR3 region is CASSLGQSNYGYTF. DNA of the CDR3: TGCGCCAGCAGCTTGGGACAGAGTAACTATGGCTACACCTTC.

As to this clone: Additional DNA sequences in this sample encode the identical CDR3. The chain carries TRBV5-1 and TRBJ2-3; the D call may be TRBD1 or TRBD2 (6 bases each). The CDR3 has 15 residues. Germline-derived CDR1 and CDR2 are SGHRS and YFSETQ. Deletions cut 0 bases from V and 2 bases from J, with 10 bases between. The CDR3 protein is CASSLVGGATDTQYF. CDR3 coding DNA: TGCGCCAGCAGCTTGGTGGGGGGCGCCACAGATACGCAGTATTTT.

CDR3 in amino acids: CAGAPTKRGQGTEAFF. For the CDR3, the DNA is TGTGCCGGGGCTCCGACGAAGAGGGGTCAGGGCACTGAAGCTTTCTTT. This rearrangement joins TRBV6-8 to TRBJ1-1; a weak D match, TRBD1 (5 bases). The V end lost 11 bases, the J end lost 4 bases, and 26 bases lay between the germline ends. This CDR3 has 16 residues. Germline V lookup: CDR1 MNHGY, CDR2 SAAAGT.

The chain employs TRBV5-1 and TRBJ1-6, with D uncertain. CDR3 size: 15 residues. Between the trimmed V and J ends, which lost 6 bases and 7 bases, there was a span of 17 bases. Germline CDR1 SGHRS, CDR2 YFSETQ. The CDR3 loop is CASKAEVSENSPLHF. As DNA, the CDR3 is TGCGCCAGCAAGGCGGAGGTGTCAGAAAATTCACCCCTCCACTTT.